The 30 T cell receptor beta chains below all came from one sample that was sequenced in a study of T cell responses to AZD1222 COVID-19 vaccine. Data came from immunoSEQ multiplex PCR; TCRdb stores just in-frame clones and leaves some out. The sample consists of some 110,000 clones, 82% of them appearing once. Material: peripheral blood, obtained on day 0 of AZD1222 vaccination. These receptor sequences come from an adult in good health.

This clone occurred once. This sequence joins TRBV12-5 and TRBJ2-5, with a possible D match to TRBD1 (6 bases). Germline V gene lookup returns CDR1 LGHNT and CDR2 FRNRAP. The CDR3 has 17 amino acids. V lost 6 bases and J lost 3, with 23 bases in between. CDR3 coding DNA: TGTGCTAGTGGCCGCTCGACAGGACCAAAGCTCGAAGAGACCCAGTACTTC. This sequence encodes CASGRSTGPKLEETQYF.

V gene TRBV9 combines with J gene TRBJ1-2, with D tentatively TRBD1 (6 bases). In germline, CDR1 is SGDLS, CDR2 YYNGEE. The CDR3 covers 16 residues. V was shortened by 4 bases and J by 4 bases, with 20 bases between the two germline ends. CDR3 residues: CASSLRGGEVVYGYTF. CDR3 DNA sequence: TGTGCCAGCAGCCTGAGGGGGGGAGAGGTGGTCTATGGCTACACCTTC.

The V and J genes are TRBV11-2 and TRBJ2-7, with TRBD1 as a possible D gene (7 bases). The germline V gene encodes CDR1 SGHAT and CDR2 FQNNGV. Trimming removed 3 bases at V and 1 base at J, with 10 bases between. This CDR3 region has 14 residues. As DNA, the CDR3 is TGTGCCAGCAGCTTCCAGGGGGGATCCTACGAGCAGTACTTC. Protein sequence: CASSFQGGSYEQYF.

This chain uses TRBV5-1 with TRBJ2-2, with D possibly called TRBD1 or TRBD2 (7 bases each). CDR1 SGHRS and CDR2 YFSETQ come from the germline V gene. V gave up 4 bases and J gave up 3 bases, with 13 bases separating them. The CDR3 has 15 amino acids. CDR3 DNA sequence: TGCGCCAGCAGCCCCAGGGGGGGGGACACCGGGGAGCTGTTTTTT. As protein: CASSPRGGDTGELFF.

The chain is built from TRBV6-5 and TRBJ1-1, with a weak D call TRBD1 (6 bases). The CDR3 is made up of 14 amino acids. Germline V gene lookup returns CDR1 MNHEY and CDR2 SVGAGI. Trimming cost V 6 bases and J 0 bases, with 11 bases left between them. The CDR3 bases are TGTGCCAGCAGCTTGGGACATATGAACACTGAAGCTTTCTTT. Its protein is CASSLGHMNTEAFF.

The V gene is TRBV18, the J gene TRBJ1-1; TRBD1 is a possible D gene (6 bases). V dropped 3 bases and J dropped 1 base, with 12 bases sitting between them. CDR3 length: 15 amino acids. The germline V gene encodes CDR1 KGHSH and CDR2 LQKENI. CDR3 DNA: TGTGCCAGCTCACCCCAACAGGGCCAGAACACTGAAGCTTTCTTT. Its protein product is CASSPQQGQNTEAFF.

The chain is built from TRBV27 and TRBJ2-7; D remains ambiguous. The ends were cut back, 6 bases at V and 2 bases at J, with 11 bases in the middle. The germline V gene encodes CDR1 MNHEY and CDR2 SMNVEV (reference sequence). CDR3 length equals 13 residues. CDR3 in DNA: TGTGCCAGCAGGGCCCCGGCAACCTACGAGCAGTACTTC. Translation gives CASRAPATYEQYF.

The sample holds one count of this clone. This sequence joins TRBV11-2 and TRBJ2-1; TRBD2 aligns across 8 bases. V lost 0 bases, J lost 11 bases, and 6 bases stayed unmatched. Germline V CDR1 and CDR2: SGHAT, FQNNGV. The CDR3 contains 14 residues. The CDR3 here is CASSLDQGLGKQFF. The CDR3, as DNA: TGTGCCAGCAGCTTAGATCAGGGACTAGGGAAGCAGTTCTTC.

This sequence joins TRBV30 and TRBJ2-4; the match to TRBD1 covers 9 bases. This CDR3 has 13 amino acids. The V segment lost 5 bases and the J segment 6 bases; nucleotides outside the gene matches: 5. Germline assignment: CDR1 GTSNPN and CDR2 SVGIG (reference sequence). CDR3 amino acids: CAWGTGTGNIQYF. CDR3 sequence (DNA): TGTGCCTGGGGGACAGGGACGGGAAACATTCAGTACTTC.

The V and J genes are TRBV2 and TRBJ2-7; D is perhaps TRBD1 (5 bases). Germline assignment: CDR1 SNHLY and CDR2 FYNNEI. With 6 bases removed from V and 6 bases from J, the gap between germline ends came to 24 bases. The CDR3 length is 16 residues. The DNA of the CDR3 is TGTGCCAGCAGCGGAGAAGGGTTCGCAGGGCCAAGCGAGCAGTACTTC. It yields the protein CASSGEGFAGPSEQYF.

The CDR3: CASSLGEKLFF. The CDR3 DNA sequence: TGTGCCAGCAGTTTAGGGGAAAAACTGTTTTTT. The V gene is TRBV12-3 or TRBV12-4, the J gene TRBJ1-4; no clear D gene. This CDR3 is 11 amino acids long. V lost 1 base and J lost 8, with 2 bases in between.

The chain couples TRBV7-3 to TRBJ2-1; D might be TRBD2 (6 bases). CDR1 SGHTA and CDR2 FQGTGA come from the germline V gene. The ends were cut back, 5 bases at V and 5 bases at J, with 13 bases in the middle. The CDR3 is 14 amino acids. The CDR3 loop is CASSTTGRHNEQFF. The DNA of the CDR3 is TGTGCCAGCAGCACGACCGGGAGACACAATGAGCAGTTCTTC.

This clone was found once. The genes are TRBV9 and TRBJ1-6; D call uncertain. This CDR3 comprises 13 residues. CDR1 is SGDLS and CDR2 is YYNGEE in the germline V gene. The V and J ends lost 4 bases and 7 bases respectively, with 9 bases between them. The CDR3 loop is CASSPSFNSPLHF. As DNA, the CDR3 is TGTGCCAGCAGCCCTAGCTTCAATTCACCCCTCCACTTT.

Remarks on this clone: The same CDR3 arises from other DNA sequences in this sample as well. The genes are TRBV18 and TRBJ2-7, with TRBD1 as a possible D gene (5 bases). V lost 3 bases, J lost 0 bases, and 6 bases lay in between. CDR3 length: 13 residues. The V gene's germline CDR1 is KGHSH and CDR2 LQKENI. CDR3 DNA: TGTGCCAGCTCACCGGACAACTCCTACGAGCAGTACTTC. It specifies CASSPDNSYEQYF.

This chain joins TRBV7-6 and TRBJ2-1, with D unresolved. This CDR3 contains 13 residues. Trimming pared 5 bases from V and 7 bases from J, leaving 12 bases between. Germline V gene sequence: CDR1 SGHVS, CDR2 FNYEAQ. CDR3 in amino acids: CASSLHLGNEQFF. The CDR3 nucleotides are TGTGCCAGCAGCCTCCATCTAGGGAATGAGCAGTTCTTC.

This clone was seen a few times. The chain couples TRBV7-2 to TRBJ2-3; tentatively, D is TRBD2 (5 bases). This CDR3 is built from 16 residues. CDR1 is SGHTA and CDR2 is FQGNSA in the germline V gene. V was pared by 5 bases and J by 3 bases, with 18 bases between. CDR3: CASSPEAYGGTDTQYF. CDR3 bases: TGTGCCAGCAGCCCCGAAGCCTACGGCGGGACAGATACGCAGTATTTT. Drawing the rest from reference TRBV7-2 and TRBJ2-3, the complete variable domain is GAGVSQSPSNKVTEKGKDVELRCDPISGHTALYWYRQSLGQGLEFLIYFQGNSAPDKSGLPSDRFSAERTGGSVSTLTIQRTQQEDSAVYLCASSPEAYGGTDTQYFGPGTRLTVL.

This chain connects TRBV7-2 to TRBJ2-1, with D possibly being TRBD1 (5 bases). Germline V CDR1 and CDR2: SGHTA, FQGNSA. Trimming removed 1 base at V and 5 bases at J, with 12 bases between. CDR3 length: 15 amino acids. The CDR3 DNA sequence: TGTGCCAGCAGCTTAGGTATGGGGCCACACAATGAGCAGTTCTTC. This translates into CASSLGMGPHNEQFF.

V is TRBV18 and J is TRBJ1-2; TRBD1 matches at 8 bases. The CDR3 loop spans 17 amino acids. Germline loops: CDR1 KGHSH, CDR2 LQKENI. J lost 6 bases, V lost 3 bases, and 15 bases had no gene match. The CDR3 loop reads CASSPLAGGTQGHGYTF. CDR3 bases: TGTGCCAGCTCACCCTTGGCAGGGGGCACGCAAGGGCATGGCTACACCTTC.

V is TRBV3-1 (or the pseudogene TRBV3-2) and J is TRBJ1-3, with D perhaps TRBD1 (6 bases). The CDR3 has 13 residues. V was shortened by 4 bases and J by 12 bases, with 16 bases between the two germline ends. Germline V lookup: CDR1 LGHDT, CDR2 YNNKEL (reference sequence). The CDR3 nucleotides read TGTGCCAGCAGCCGTGGACCTCAGGGGCACATATATTTT. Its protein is CASSRGPQGHIYF.

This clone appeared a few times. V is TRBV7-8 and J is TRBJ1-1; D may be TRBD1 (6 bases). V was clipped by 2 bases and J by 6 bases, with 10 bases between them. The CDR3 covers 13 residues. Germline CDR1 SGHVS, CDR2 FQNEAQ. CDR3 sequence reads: CASSLRDRSEAFF. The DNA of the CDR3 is TGTGCCAGCAGCTTAAGAGACAGGTCTGAAGCTTTCTTT.

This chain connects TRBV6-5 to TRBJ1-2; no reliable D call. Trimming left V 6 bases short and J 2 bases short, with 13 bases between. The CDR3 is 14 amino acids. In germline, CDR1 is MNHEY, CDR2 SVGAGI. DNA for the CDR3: TGTGCCAGCAGCCCGGAGCCGACGAACTATGGCTACACCTTC. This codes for CASSPEPTNYGYTF.

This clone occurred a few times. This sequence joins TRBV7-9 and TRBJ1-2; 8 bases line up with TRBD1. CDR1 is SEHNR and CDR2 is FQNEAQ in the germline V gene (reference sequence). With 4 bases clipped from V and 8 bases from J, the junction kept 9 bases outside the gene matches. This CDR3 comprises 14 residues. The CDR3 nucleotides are TGTGCCAGCAGCTCCCGAAAGACAGGGGCCGGCTACACCTTC. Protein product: CASSSRKTGAGYTF.

The CDR3 sequence is CASSGVTDTQYF. CDR3 DNA: TGCGCCAGCAGCGGAGTCACAGATACGCAGTATTTT. This rearrangement joins TRBV4-3 to TRBJ2-3, with D unclear. CDR1 and CDR2 (germline): LGHNA, YSLEER. The CDR3 is 12 amino acids. V was clipped by 5 bases and J by 2 bases, with 5 bases between them.

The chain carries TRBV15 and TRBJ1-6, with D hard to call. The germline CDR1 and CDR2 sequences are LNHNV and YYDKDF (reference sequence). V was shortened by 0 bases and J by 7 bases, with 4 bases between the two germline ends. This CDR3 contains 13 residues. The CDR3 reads CATSRDPNSPLHF. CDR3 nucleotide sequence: TGTGCCACCAGCAGAGATCCGAATTCACCCCTCCACTTT.

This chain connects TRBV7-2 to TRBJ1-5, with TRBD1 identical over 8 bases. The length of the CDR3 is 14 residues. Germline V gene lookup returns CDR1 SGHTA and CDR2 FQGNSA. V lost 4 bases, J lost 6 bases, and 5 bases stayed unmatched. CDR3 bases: TGTGCCAGCAGCTCTCAGGGGGCAGGTCAGCCCCAGCATTTT. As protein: CASSSQGAGQPQHF.

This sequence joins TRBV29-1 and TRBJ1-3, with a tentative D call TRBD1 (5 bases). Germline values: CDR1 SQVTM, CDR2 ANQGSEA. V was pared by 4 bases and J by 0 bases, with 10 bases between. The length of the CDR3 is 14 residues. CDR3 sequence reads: CSVAGDSSGNTIYF. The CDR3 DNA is TGCAGCGTTGCCGGGGACTCCTCTGGAAACACCATATATTTT.

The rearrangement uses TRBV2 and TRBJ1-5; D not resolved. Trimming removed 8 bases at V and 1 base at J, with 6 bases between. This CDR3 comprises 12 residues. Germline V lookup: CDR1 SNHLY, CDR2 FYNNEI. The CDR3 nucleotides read TGTGCCAGCCAAGACAGCAATCAGCCCCAGCATTTT. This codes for CASQDSNQPQHF.

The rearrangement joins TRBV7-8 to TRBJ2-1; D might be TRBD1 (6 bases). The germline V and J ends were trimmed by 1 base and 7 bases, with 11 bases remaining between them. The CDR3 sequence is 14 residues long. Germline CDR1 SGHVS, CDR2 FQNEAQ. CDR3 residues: CASSLGQVGNEQFF. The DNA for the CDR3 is TGTGCCAGCAGCTTAGGACAGGTGGGGAATGAGCAGTTCTTC.

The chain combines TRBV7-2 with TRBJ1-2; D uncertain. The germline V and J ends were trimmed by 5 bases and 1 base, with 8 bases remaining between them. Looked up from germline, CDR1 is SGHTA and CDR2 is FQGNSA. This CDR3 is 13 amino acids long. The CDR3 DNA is TGTGCCAGCAGCCGCCCCGTTAACTATGGCTACACCTTC. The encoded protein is CASSRPVNYGYTF.

The CDR3, as DNA: TGCGCCAGCACCCATGGACTACCCAATGAGCAGTTCTTC. As protein: CASTHGLPNEQFF. The chain is built from TRBV5-1 and TRBJ2-1; TRBD2 is a possible D gene (6 bases). Germline assignment: CDR1 SGHRS and CDR2 YFSETQ. The CDR3 contains 13 residues. Deletions cut 6 bases from V and 6 bases from J, with 13 bases between.